These 5 T cell receptor beta chains came from one sample sequenced in a study of regulatory T cells in long-lasting Graves disease. Libraries of TCR beta came from iRepertoire HTBI primers plus Arm-PCR of CDR3 regions. TCRdb fed the multiplex PCR reads into MiXCR, producing one record per CDR3 protein. The data show under 300,000 distinct CDR3 sequences, 20% to 25% seen once. Noted time point: newly diagnosed GD, antithyroid drugs for less than 3 months. The TCR library used RNA extracted from PBMCs. Sequenced material: peripheral blood mononuclear cells (PBMCs), taken at new diagnosis, from a patient treated with antithyroid drugs. Receptors originate from a female donor with Graves disease.

This clonotype was counted many times. This sequence joins TRBV7-3 and TRBJ2-4; D is possibly TRBD1 (6 bases). This CDR3 has 15 residues. Trimming took off 5 bases at V and 5 bases at J, with 16 bases between the two ends. Germline V gene data show CDR1 as SGHTA and CDR2 as FQGTGA. CDR3 bases: TGTGCCAGCAGCCCTAAGGGACAAGAGCAAAACATTCAGTACTTC. Encoded protein: CASSPKGQEQNIQYF.

The rearrangement joins TRBV5-1 to TRBJ2-1; D may be TRBD2 (5 bases). Germline V gene lookup returns CDR1 SGHRS and CDR2 YFSETQ. The CDR3 runs to 14 residues. The V and J ends lost 1 base and 6 bases respectively, with 11 bases between them. CDR3 nucleotide sequence: TGCGCCAGCAGCTTGAGTGGGAGTCTCAATGAGCAGTTCTTC. It encodes CASSLSGSLNEQFF.

At least ten counts were recorded for this clonotype. This rearrangement joins TRBV20-1 to TRBJ1-2; D is ambiguous. The CDR3 covers 14 residues. The germline V gene has CDR1 DFQATT and CDR2 SNEGSKA (reference sequence). Trimming removed 6 bases at V and 2 bases at J, with 16 bases between. In DNA form, the CDR3 reads TGCAGTGCCGGGGATACTACAGTAAACTATGGCTACACCTTC. It encodes CSAGDTTVNYGYTF.

In this sample, this clonotype turned up many times. The rearrangement links TRBV7-9 to TRBJ2-5, with D unresolved. This CDR3 is built from 14 residues. Germline loops: CDR1 SEHNR, CDR2 FQNEAQ (reference sequence). Between the trimmed V and J ends, which lost 1 base and 5 bases, there was a span of 11 bases. The CDR3 DNA follows: TGTGCCAGCAGCTTAGGTTGGGGAACGGAGACCCAGTACTTC. Amino acid sequence: CASSLGWGTETQYF.

V gene TRBV18 combines with J gene TRBJ2-7; D gene unclear. Germline CDR1 KGHSH, CDR2 LQKENI. This CDR3 is built from 15 residues. Trimming pared 4 bases from V and 2 bases from J, leaving 15 bases between. CDR3 DNA sequence: TGTGCCAGCTCACAGTCGTACACGGAGACCTACGAGCAGTACTTC. This codes for CASSQSYTETYEQYF.